The 32 T cell receptor beta chains given below trace back to one sample, sequenced in a study of blood T cells in healthy people across ages. A second about 6 to 11 cycle PCR used barcoded and J-beta primers. MiXCR was run by TCRdb on the 5' RACE reads, yielding one entry per CDR3 protein. The sample holds approximately 790,000 distinct CDR3 sequences, 62% seen once. The specimen was blood. The source is a man aged 30 to 45 in good health.

This clonotype has only a few counts. The chain couples TRBV7-2 to TRBJ2-1; 13 nucleotides align to TRBD2. The CDR3 covers 16 residues. V lost 4 bases and J lost 2; bases outside the gene matches: 2. The germline gives CDR1 SGHTA, CDR2 FQGNSA. The CDR3 here is CASSSGLAGAYNEQFF. DNA of the CDR3: TGTGCCAGCAGCTCTGGACTAGCGGGGGCCTACAATGAGCAGTTCTTC.

This clonotype appeared a few times. The chain combines TRBV5-5 with TRBJ1-2; D gene uncertain. The CDR3 is made up of 14 amino acids. The germline CDR1 and CDR2 sequences are SGHKS and YYEKEE (reference sequence). The V gene lost 3 bases and the J gene lost 1 base, with 10 bases spanning the gap. The CDR3 coding sequence is TGTGCCAGCAGCTACCGACACCTTAACTATGGCTACACCTTC. Protein sequence: CASSYRHLNYGYTF.

The genes are TRBV4-3 and TRBJ1-1; possible D gene TRBD1, 5 bases. Germline CDR1 reads LGHNA; CDR2 reads YSLEER. This CDR3 is built from 14 residues. V dropped 3 bases and J dropped 5 bases, with 13 bases sitting between them. The CDR3 region is CASSQGDEVTEAFF. For the CDR3, the DNA is TGCGCCAGCAGCCAGGGGGACGAAGTTACTGAAGCTTTCTTT.

J is TRBJ2-1 and V is TRBV12-3 or TRBV12-4; D is unclear. The CDR3 is 15 amino acids. Deletions cut 6 bases from V and 2 bases from J, with 14 bases between. The chain's CDR3 is CASSDLRGPYNEQFF. CDR3 nucleotide sequence: TGTGCCAGCAGCGACCTTAGAGGCCCCTACAATGAGCAGTTCTTC.

The V call is TRBV12-3 or TRBV12-4, the J call TRBJ2-1; D might be TRBD2 (6 bases). Trimming shortened V by 6 bases and J by 8 bases, and 17 bases separated the two germline ends. This CDR3 region has 14 residues. CDR3 residues: CASRRAGGYDEQFF. CDR3 sequence (DNA): TGTGCCAGCAGAAGGGCAGGAGGGTACGATGAGCAGTTCTTC.

The V call is TRBV7-2, the J call TRBJ1-4; TRBD1 aligns across 7 bases. CDR3 length: 14 amino acids. Germline CDR1 SGHTA, CDR2 FQGNSA. V was clipped by 0 bases and J by 7 bases; unmatched bases: 2. CDR3 region: CASSLADRAEKLFF. CDR3 DNA: TGTGCCAGCAGCTTAGCCGACAGGGCTGAAAAACTGTTTTTT.

In its sample, this clonotype was seen a few times. In nucleotides, the CDR3 is TGTGCCAGCAGATCGAACAGGGAAGCGCAAGAGACCCAGTACTTC. Translating gives CASRSNREAQETQYF. The J gene is TRBJ2-5, the V gene TRBV11-2; D possibly corresponds to TRBD1 (6 bases). Per germline, CDR1 SGHAT and CDR2 FQNNGV. V lost 6 bases to trimming and J lost 2 bases, with 16 bases between them. The CDR3 is made up of 15 amino acids.

The chain links TRBV20-1 to TRBJ2-5; 7 bases align to TRBD1. The DNA end is more similar to TRBJ2-7, so the J call may be wrong. Germline CDR1 DFQATT, CDR2 SNEGSKA (reference sequence). This CDR3 spans 16 amino acids. Written as DNA, the CDR3 is TGCAGTGCTAGAGATCGGGCAGGGGGAAAGAGCTACGAGCAGTACTTC. Translation gives CSARDRAGGKSYEQYF.

This clonotype came up a few times. This chain connects TRBV10-3 to TRBJ2-5, with D perhaps assigned TRBD1 or TRBD2 (5 bases each). CDR1 is ENHRY and CDR2 is SYGVKD in the germline V gene. Trimming cost V 4 bases and J 0 bases, with 18 bases left between them. The CDR3 sequence is 17 residues long. For the CDR3, the DNA is TGTGCCATCAGTGCCCTAGTGGGACGCAGGGACCAAGAGACCCAGTACTTC. It codes for CAISALVGRRDQETQYF.

This chain links TRBV29-1 with TRBJ1-3; D perhaps matches TRBD1 (5 bases). Per germline, CDR1 SQVTM and CDR2 ANQGSEA. The CDR3 consists of 14 residues. The germline V and J ends were trimmed by 2 bases and 2 bases, with 10 bases remaining between them. The CDR3 region has the DNA TGCAGCGTTGAATTCATGGGGGCTGGAAACACCATATATTTT. Translated, it gives CSVEFMGAGNTIYF. The full variable domain, in which reference TRBV29-1 and TRBJ1-3 provide the parts outside the CDR3, is SAVISQKPSRDICQRGTSLTIQCQVDSQVTMMFWYRQQPGQSLTLIATANQGSEATYESGFVIDKFPISRPNLTFSTLTVSNMSPEDSSIYLCSVEFMGAGNTIYFGEGSWLTVV.

The chain carries TRBV20-1 and TRBJ2-4; no clear D gene. This CDR3 region has 11 residues. Germline loops: CDR1 DFQATT, CDR2 SNEGSKA (reference sequence). The V end was cut by 5 bases, the J end by 13 bases, with 15 bases between. CDR3 loop: CSAQRASEQYF. The CDR3 coding sequence is TGCAGTGCTCAACGGGCGAGTGAGCAGTACTTC.

The chain has TRBV5-1 and TRBJ2-7, with D unresolved. The tail of the sequence fits TRBJ2-5 better, so the J call may be wrong. In germline, CDR1 is SGHRS, CDR2 YFSETQ. This CDR3 has 14 amino acids. The CDR3 bases are TGCGCCAGCAGCTTGGATATGGTTGAGGAGACCCAGTACTTC. Protein product: CASSLDMVEETQYF.

V and J are TRBV11-2 and TRBJ2-5, with TRBD1 identical over 9 bases. CDR1 and CDR2 (germline): SGHAT, FQNNGV. V lost 2 bases and J lost 3; bases outside the gene matches: 10. The CDR3 has 17 amino acids. CDR3 sequence: CASSLLPGQGAKETQYF. The CDR3 DNA follows: TGTGCCAGCAGCTTATTACCGGGACAGGGCGCTAAAGAGACCCAGTACTTC.

This sequence joins TRBV9 and TRBJ2-3, with 8 bases fitting TRBD2. This CDR3 has 16 amino acids. V lost 4 bases to trimming and J lost 1 base; unmatched junction nucleotides: 8. The V gene's germline CDR1 is SGDLS and CDR2 YYNGEE. The CDR3, as DNA: TGTGCCAGCAGCCACGGCGGGGGGATCGGCACAGATACGCAGTATTTT. Translation gives CASSHGGGIGTDTQYF.

The chain employs TRBV3-1 and TRBJ1-2; TRBD1 might be the D (6 bases). The CDR3 is 12 residues long. From germline, CDR1 is LGHDT and CDR2 YNNKEL (reference sequence). Trimming took 10 bases from V and 8 from J, leaving 17 bases between them. CDR3 DNA: TGTGCCACCCAGACAGGCGACGAGGGCTACACCTTC. Translation gives CATQTGDEGYTF. Variable domain in full (rest from reference TRBV3-1 and TRBJ1-2): DTAVSQTPKYLVTQMGNDKSIKCEQNLGHDTMYWYKQDSKKFLKIMFSYNNKELIINETVPNRFSPKSPDKAHLNLHINSLELGDSAVYFCATQTGDEGYTFGSGTRLTVV.

This clonotype appeared a few times. This chain connects TRBV5-5 to TRBJ2-1; the match to TRBD1 covers 9 bases. The trim removed 2 bases at V and 9 bases at J, leaving 6 bases unmatched. This CDR3 comprises 14 residues. The V gene's germline CDR1 is SGHKS and CDR2 YYEKEE (reference sequence). CDR3 bases: TGTGCCAGCAGCTTTGGGGACAGGGCCGGTGAGCAGTTCTTC. It translates to CASSFGDRAGEQFF.

V and J are TRBV20-1 and TRBJ2-1; D is ambiguous. This CDR3 has 12 amino acids. Trimming took off 6 bases at V and 6 bases at J, with 12 bases between the two ends. Germline CDR1 reads DFQATT; CDR2 reads SNEGSKA (reference sequence). The CDR3 coding sequence is TGCAGTGCAAGCCCCTTTAGCAATGAGCAGTTCTTC. It is translated as CSASPFSNEQFF.

This chain uses TRBV13 with TRBJ2-7; D tentatively reads TRBD1 or TRBD2 (5 bases each). The CDR3 has 14 amino acids. Trimming removed 11 bases at V and 2 bases at J, with 19 bases between. Germline V lookup: CDR1 PRHDT, CDR2 FYEKMQ (reference sequence). The CDR3 loop reads CAGIPLGVAYEQYF. The CDR3 DNA reads as TGTGCCGGCATTCCTTTGGGGGTAGCCTACGAGCAGTACTTC.

This clonotype was observed many times. The rearrangement uses TRBV2 and TRBJ2-1; D may be TRBD1 (6 bases). From germline, CDR1 is SNHLY and CDR2 FYNNEI. The CDR3 length is 14 residues. Trimming took 6 bases from V and 4 from J, leaving 13 bases between them. In nucleotides, the CDR3 is TGTGCCAGCAGCCCTCCGGACAGTTACAATGAGCAGTTCTTC. It specifies CASSPPDSYNEQFF. Based on the CDR3 plus reference TRBV2 and TRBJ2-1, the full variable domain is EPEVTQTPSHQVTQMGQEVILRCVPISNHLYFYWYRQILGQKVEFLVSFYNNEISEKSEIFDDQFSVERPDGSNFTLKIRSTKLEDSAMYFCASSPPDSYNEQFFGPGTRLTVL.

This chain uses TRBV6-6 with TRBJ1-2; D remains ambiguous. V lost 4 bases to trimming and J lost 5 bases, with 14 bases between them. Germline V gene data show CDR1 as MNHNY and CDR2 as SVGAGI (reference sequence). The CDR3 is made up of 14 amino acids. The CDR3: CASSSPDGSYGYTF. CDR3 nucleotides: TGTGCCAGCAGTTCCCCGGACGGATCTTATGGCTACACCTTC.

V is TRBV7-2 and J is TRBJ1-4; D gene uncertain. This CDR3 contains 14 residues. Trimming shortened V by 3 bases and J by 5 bases, and 10 bases separated the two germline ends. Germline-derived CDR1 and CDR2 are SGHTA and FQGNSA. The CDR3 spells CASSFDQYNEKLFF. In DNA, the CDR3 is TGTGCCAGCAGCTTTGACCAGTACAATGAAAAACTGTTTTTT.

The rearrangement links TRBV6-5 to TRBJ1-2; D is unresolved. The germline CDR1 and CDR2 sequences are MNHEY and SVGAGI. V was cut by 7 bases and J by 4 bases, with 7 bases left in between. This CDR3 has 11 residues. Written as DNA, the CDR3 is TGTGCCAGCACCTCTTCCTATGGCTACACCTTC. Residues: CASTSSYGYTF.

This clonotype was seen a handful of times. The chain is built from TRBV4-3 and TRBJ2-7; TRBD1 is a possible D gene (6 bases). Germline loops: CDR1 LGHNA, CDR2 YSLEER. The V gene lost 0 bases and the J gene lost 2 bases, with 11 bases spanning the gap. This CDR3 has 15 amino acids. The CDR3 loop reads CASSQEGTKTYEQYF. The CDR3 region has the DNA TGCGCCAGCAGCCAAGAAGGGACAAAAACCTACGAGCAGTACTTC.

This chain links TRBV28 with TRBJ1-2; 9 positions agree with TRBD1. The germline CDR1 and CDR2 sequences are MDHEN and SYDVKM. The CDR3 sequence is 13 residues long. The V and J ends lost 11 bases and 1 base, in that order; junction bases with no gene match: 5. In DNA form, the CDR3 reads TGTGCCTCCGGGACAGGGAATAACTATGGCTACACCTTC. It specifies CASGTGNNYGYTF.

The chain links TRBV6-5 to TRBJ2-1; 10 bases match TRBD2. CDR1 and CDR2 from the germline V gene are MNHEY and SVGAGI. V dropped 7 bases and J dropped 7; count of bases not matched to a gene: 10. The length of the CDR3 is 15 residues. The CDR3 reads CASIPSGGARNEQFF. Here the CDR3 DNA reads TGTGCCAGCATACCCAGCGGGGGGGCCCGGAATGAGCAGTTCTTC.

The chain carries TRBV7-2 and TRBJ1-4, with TRBD1 matching 8 bases. With 2 bases clipped from V and 6 bases from J, the junction kept 5 bases outside the gene matches. CDR1 and CDR2 from the germline V gene are SGHTA and FQGNSA. The CDR3 runs 15 residues. The CDR3, as DNA: TGTGCCAGCAGCTTACATCCAGGGGGCGATGAAAAACTGTTTTTT. Translation gives CASSLHPGGDEKLFF. The whole variable domain, remainder taken from reference TRBV7-2 and TRBJ1-4, is GAGVSQSPSNKVTEKGKDVELRCDPISGHTALYWYRQSLGQGLEFLIYFQGNSAPDKSGLPSDRFSAERTGGSVSTLTIQRTQQEDSAVYLCASSLHPGGDEKLFFGSGTQLSVL.

This chain links TRBV7-9 with TRBJ2-2; D ambiguous. The CDR3 consists of 14 residues. V was pared by 3 bases and J by 0 bases, with 5 bases between. Germline CDR1 and CDR2: SEHNR and FQNEAQ (reference sequence). The CDR3 reads CASSFGSNTGELFF. CDR3 coding DNA: TGTGCCAGCAGCTTTGGGTCGAACACCGGGGAGCTGTTTTTT.

This clonotype came up a few times. The chain combines TRBV5-1 with TRBJ2-5; TRBD1 might be the D (6 bases). Between the trimmed V and J ends, which lost 2 bases and 5 bases, there was a span of 13 bases. The CDR3 sequence is 14 residues long. CDR1 SGHRS and CDR2 YFSETQ come from the germline V gene. CDR3 region: CASSFQGNEETQYF. The CDR3 bases are TGCGCCAGCAGCTTTCAGGGGAACGAGGAGACCCAGTACTTC.

This clonotype was seen a single time. The J gene is TRBJ1-2, the V gene TRBV4-1; possibly TRBD1 for D (5 bases). The germline V and J ends were trimmed by 4 bases and 7 bases, with 13 bases remaining between them. The CDR3 runs 13 residues. Germline CDR1 MGHRA, CDR2 YSYEKL. CDR3 DNA sequence: TGCGCCAGCAGCCCTACCGGGACTAGTGGCTACACCTTC. It is translated as CASSPTGTSGYTF.

The gene calls are TRBV6-5 and TRBJ2-3; D gene unclear. The CDR3 runs to 15 residues. Germline CDR1 and CDR2: MNHEY and SVGAGI. V was pared by 8 bases and J by 2 bases, with 17 bases between. The CDR3 DNA is TGTGCCAGCGGAACCCCTTCAAAATCCACAGATACGCAGTATTTT. Residues: CASGTPSKSTDTQYF.

V gene TRBV10-2 combines with J gene TRBJ2-1; the D gene could be TRBD1 or TRBD2 (5 bases each). The CDR3 length is 17 residues. V lost 4 bases, J lost 2 bases, and 18 bases lay in between. Germline V gene sequence: CDR1 WSHSY, CDR2 SAAADI. CDR3 coding DNA: TGCGCCAGCAGTGTGGTCGCCGGGACCGTAGCCTACAATGAGCAGTTCTTC. Its translation: CASSVVAGTVAYNEQFF.

This chain uses TRBV10-3 with TRBJ2-7, with D perhaps matching TRBD1 (6 bases). Germline V CDR1 and CDR2: ENHRY, SYGVKD. V was trimmed by 6 bases and J by 5 bases, leaving 14 bases between them. The CDR3 covers 13 residues. The CDR3: CAIRDSPVDEQYF. Written as DNA, the CDR3 is TGTGCCATCAGGGACAGTCCAGTCGACGAGCAGTACTTC.